This T cell receptor (beta chain) is from a study of T-cell reconstitution after alpha-beta-depleted transplantation in children. Preparation of the TCRbeta library used unique molecular identifiers. One entry per CDR3 protein, called by TCRdb with MiXCR from the PCR reads. The sample has 700,000 to 850,000 distinct CDR3 sequences, under 20% seen once; the top ten hold around 5.3%. The CDR3 is 16 amino acids. CDR1 is SGHRS and CDR2 is YFSETQ in the germline V gene. V was cut by 5 bases and J by 4 bases, with 19 bases left in between. General study findings and limits: By about two months after transplant, alpha-beta T cells reportedly arose from several hundred graft clones that had expanded.

This clonotype was seen many times. Its matching antigen is unknown. The sequenced sample was PBMCs, mostly from graft donor cells, obtained 360 days after TCRalphabeta/CD19-depleted stem cell transplant. This TCR came from a male patient between 5 and 17 years old who had a stem cell transplant for acute lymphoblastic leukemia, so the T cells may come from the graft donor. The genes are TRBV5-1 and TRBJ2-1; TRBD1 or TRBD2 may be the D gene (6 bases each). The CDR3 loop is CASSPTTPGAYNEQFF. The CDR3 DNA sequence: TGCGCCAGCAGTCCAACGACACCGGGGGCGTACAATGAGCAGTTCTTC.